These T cell receptor beta chains were read from a single sample in a study of monozygotic twins with inflammatory bowel disease. One entry per CDR3 protein, without DNA, is what TCRdb gives after re-calling the 5' RACE reads. The sample holds approximately 210,000 distinct CDR3 sequences. Sequenced: blood. These receptor sequences come from a human donor with ulcerative colitis or Crohn's disease, or a healthy co-twin of an affected twin (not recorded which). CDR3s include the opening cysteine and the closing phenylalanine or tryptophan.

TRBV2	TRBJ1-3	CASTDPGNTIYF
TRBV7-8	TRBJ2-2	CASSLAEGGTGELFF
TRBV7-9	TRBJ2-5	CATSTGVQETQYF
TRBV19	TRBJ1-5	CASSIVSSQPQHF
TRBV7-9	TRBJ1-6	CASSSGTGSSYNSPLHF
TRBV5-1	TRBJ2-1	CASSLMRGQNTFNEQFF
TRBV2	TRBJ1-1	CASSLAGAPNTEAFF
TRBV5-1	TRBJ2-7	CASSWGQGPYEQYF
TRBV20-1	TRBJ1-6	CSARDARNSPLHF
TRBV4-2	TRBJ1-2	CASSQAGNYGYTF
TRBV20-1	TRBJ2-1	CSARRRGAGGYNEQFF
TRBV6-1	TRBJ2-7	CASSERAWQYF